This T cell receptor (beta chain) was retrieved from a study of T-cell memory formation after mild COVID-19. This clonotype was observed a few times. The target antigen is unknown. Via MiXCR, TCRdb re-called the 5' RACE reads, giving one row per CDR3 protein. The sample has 250,000 to 350,000 distinct CDR3 sequences, more than 13% seen once. Whole-study results and caveats: Largely, contracting CD4+ clones fell within CM and EM, and contracting CD8+ clones within EMRA.

Germline V CDR1 and CDR2: MNHNS, SASEGT. The CDR3 totals 14 residues. V gave up 2 bases and J gave up 6 bases, with 8 bases separating them. The receptor's source is a man aged 18 to 29 who had mild COVID-19 (a few samples of this study predate the infection). Cell type and time point are not known. This chain connects TRBV6-1 to TRBJ1-6; weak D call: TRBD1 (5 bases). What was sequenced was PBMCs or a T cell subset sorted from them (not recorded which). CDR3 amino acids: CASSERDLNSPLHF. The DNA for the CDR3 is TGTGCCAGCAGTGAACGGGACCTTAATTCACCCCTCCACTTT.